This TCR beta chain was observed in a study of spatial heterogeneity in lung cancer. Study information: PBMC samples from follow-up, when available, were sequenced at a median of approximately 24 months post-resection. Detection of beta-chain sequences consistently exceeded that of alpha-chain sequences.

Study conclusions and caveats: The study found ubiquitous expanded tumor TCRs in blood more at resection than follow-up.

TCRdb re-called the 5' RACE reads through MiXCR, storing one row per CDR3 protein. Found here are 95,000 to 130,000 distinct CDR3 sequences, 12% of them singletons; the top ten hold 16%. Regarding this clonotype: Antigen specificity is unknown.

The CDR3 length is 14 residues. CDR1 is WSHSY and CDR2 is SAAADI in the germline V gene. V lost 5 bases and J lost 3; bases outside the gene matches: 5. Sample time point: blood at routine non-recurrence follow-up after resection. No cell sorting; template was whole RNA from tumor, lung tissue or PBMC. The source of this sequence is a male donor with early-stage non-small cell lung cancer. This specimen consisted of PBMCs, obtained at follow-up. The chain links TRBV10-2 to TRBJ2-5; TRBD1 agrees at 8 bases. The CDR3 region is CASSLRQGKETQYF. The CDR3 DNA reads TGCGCCAGCAGTCTTAGACAGGGGAAAGAGACCCAGTACTTC.